The 12 T cell receptor beta chains below all came from one sample that was sequenced in a study of lymphopenia after photon versus proton radiotherapy (dated by TCRdb to between 2018 and 2021). The receptor library was made with the immunoSEQ multiplex PCR assay. The immuneACCESS repertoire file appears here via TCRdb, limited to in-frame rearrangements. These files lack a portion of the clones; in checked studies, under half of the deficit traces to unresolved V genes, and the cause of the others is not known. The sample table contains tens of thousands of clones; only one count was recorded for 90% to 95% of them. Around 0.67% of the sample belongs to the ten largest clones. The material sequenced was peripheral blood, taken from a patient treated with photon-based radiotherapy. The source of these receptors is a woman in her fifties or sixties with cholangiocarcinoma.

The gene calls are TRBV6-1 and TRBJ1-1, with D unresolved. CDR1 and CDR2 from the germline V gene are MNHNS and SASEGT. V was clipped by 4 bases and J by 6 bases, with 18 bases between them. The CDR3 loop spans 15 amino acids. Written as DNA, the CDR3 is TGTGCCAGCAGTGCCCTTACCCTATTTGTGGCTGAAGCTTTCTTT. Its protein product is CASSALTLFVAEAFF.

This rearrangement joins TRBV27 to TRBJ1-2; D gene unclear. From germline, CDR1 is MNHEY and CDR2 SMNVEV (reference sequence). The CDR3 contains 12 residues. Trimming cost V 11 bases and J 4 bases, with 14 bases left between them. CDR3 in DNA: TGTGCCCCCAAGGTGAACGCCTATGGCTACACCTTC. This translates into CAPKVNAYGYTF.

The V call is TRBV7-9, the J call TRBJ1-5; D possibly corresponds to TRBD1 (5 bases). The CDR3 has 17 amino acids. Germline V gene sequence: CDR1 SEHNR, CDR2 FQNEAQ (reference sequence). V lost 3 bases and J lost 0, with 15 bases in between. The CDR3 region has the DNA TGTGCCAGCAGCTTGGACTTCGGGGCCTATAGCAATCAGCCCCAGCATTTT. Amino acids: CASSLDFGAYSNQPQHF.

This clone was found a few times. CDR3 nucleotides: TGCGCCAGCAGCCAAGCGACAGGGAGGGTGGATCAGCCCCAGCATTTT. Translation gives CASSQATGRVDQPQHF. V is TRBV4-1 and J is TRBJ1-5; 7 bases match TRBD1. Germline lookup yields CDR1 MGHRA and CDR2 YSYEKL. V was clipped by 1 base and J by 5 bases; unmatched bases: 8. The CDR3 runs 16 residues.

The chain links TRBV2 to TRBJ1-1; maybe TRBD1 (6 bases). Germline CDR1 reads SNHLY; CDR2 reads FYNNEI. The V and J ends lost 4 bases and 1 base respectively, with 7 bases between them. This CDR3 is built from 13 residues. Written as DNA, the CDR3 is TGTGCCAGCAGTGCGGGGGCGAACACTGAAGCTTTCTTT. It yields the protein CASSAGANTEAFF. Together with reference TRBV2 and TRBJ1-1, the CDR3 gives the full variable domain: EPEVTQTPSHQVTQMGQEVILRCVPISNHLYFYWYRQILGQKVEFLVSFYNNEISEKSEIFDDQFSVERPDGSNFTLKIRSTKLEDSAMYFCASSAGANTEAFFGQGTRLTVV.

The chain combines TRBV5-5 with TRBJ2-3; D unresolved. Germline V lookup: CDR1 SGHKS, CDR2 YYEKEE (reference sequence). CDR3 length: 13 amino acids. Trimming removed 5 bases at V and 0 bases at J, with 7 bases between. CDR3 amino acids: CASRITSTDTQYF. In DNA form, the CDR3 reads TGTGCCAGCAGGATTACGAGCACAGATACGCAGTATTTT.

The rearrangement links TRBV5-6 to TRBJ2-1; D is uncertain. This CDR3 contains 15 residues. Germline-derived CDR1 and CDR2 are SGHDT and YYEEEE. Deletions cut 5 bases from V and 7 bases from J, with 19 bases between. Written as DNA, the CDR3 is TGTGCCAGCAGTTCGAGTTGGGTGTGGGATAATGAGCAGTTCTTC. Its translation: CASSSSWVWDNEQFF.

The chain combines TRBV19 with TRBJ1-2, with TRBD1 matching over 11 bases. The length of the CDR3 is 16 residues. J was trimmed by 0 bases and V by 7 bases; bases with no gene match: 7. Per germline, CDR1 LNHDA and CDR2 SQIVND (reference sequence). This chain's CDR3 is CASIRTGGLTNYGYTF. The CDR3 DNA sequence: TGTGCCAGTATAAGGACAGGGGGCCTCACTAACTATGGCTACACCTTC.

The V and J genes are TRBV2 and TRBJ1-2, with a tentative D call TRBD1 (5 bases). CDR3 length equals 12 residues. CDR1 is SNHLY and CDR2 is FYNNEI in the germline V gene. The V gene lost 8 bases and the J gene lost 8 bases, with 15 bases spanning the gap. CDR3 amino acids: CASGGDRGGYTF. CDR3 coding DNA: TGTGCCAGCGGGGGGGATCGGGGAGGCTACACCTTC.

This sequence joins TRBV5-1 and TRBJ2-2, with D uncertain. This CDR3 region has 14 residues. Germline V lookup: CDR1 SGHRS, CDR2 YFSETQ. The V end lost 6 bases, the J end lost 5 bases, and 14 bases lay between the germline ends. CDR3 residues: CASIADIRTGELFF. CDR3 DNA sequence: TGCGCCAGCATTGCAGACATACGAACCGGGGAGCTGTTTTTT.

The chain joins TRBV25-1 to TRBJ1-5; D is uncertain. Trimming took off 6 bases at V and 4 bases at J, with 7 bases between the two ends. This CDR3 is 12 amino acids long. The V gene's germline CDR1 is MGHDK and CDR2 SYGVNS. CDR3 sequence reads: CASRSGNQPQHF. The CDR3, as DNA: TGTGCCAGCAGATCAGGAAATCAGCCCCAGCATTTT.

The chain employs TRBV18 and TRBJ2-5; maybe TRBD2 (6 bases). V lost 2 bases and J 4 bases, leaving 11 bases between the germline ends. Germline V gene sequence: CDR1 KGHSH, CDR2 LQKENI. There are 14 residues in the CDR3. The CDR3 here is CASSPNSGGETQYF. CDR3 DNA: TGTGCCAGCTCACCAAACTCCGGGGGAGAGACCCAGTACTTC.